One sample yielded the 8 T cell receptor beta chains listed below, sequenced in a study of T cell responses to AZD1222 COVID-19 vaccine. This table comes from immunoSEQ multiplex PCR, and its TCRdb copy is limited to in-frame clones, with some not included. The sample lists around 140,000 clones; nearly 90% were seen once. The sample was peripheral blood, taken on day 0 of AZD1222 vaccination. The receptors stem from an adult in good health.

The chain recombines TRBV6-2 or TRBV6-3 with TRBJ2-7, with unresolved D. Germline CDR1 and CDR2: MNHEY and SVGEGT. This CDR3 comprises 15 residues. Between the trimmed V and J ends, which lost 3 bases and 3 bases, there was a span of 15 bases. The CDR3 sequence: CASSYDSASLYEQYF. The CDR3 DNA is TGTGCCAGCAGTTATGATTCGGCGTCCCTCTACGAGCAGTACTTC.

The V call is TRBV28, the J call TRBJ2-4; perhaps TRBD1 as D (5 bases). The V gene's germline CDR1 is MDHEN and CDR2 SYDVKM. This CDR3 has 14 amino acids. V dropped 8 bases and J dropped 8 bases, with 19 bases sitting between them. This CDR3 reads CASGSTVTEHIQYF. CDR3 in DNA: TGTGCCAGCGGGTCAACCGTGACAGAGCACATTCAGTACTTC. Combining the CDR3 with reference TRBV28 and TRBJ2-4 gives the whole variable domain DVKVTQSSRYLVKRTGEKVFLECVQDMDHENMFWYRQDPGLGLRLIYFSYDVKMKEKGDIPEGYSVSREKKERFSLILESASTNQTSMYLCASGSTVTEHIQYFGAGTRLSVL.

The rearrangement uses TRBV28 and TRBJ2-1, with 10 bases aligning to TRBD1. This CDR3 spans 16 amino acids. Germline V gene sequence: CDR1 MDHEN, CDR2 SYDVKM. Trimming cost V 3 bases and J 4 bases; bases outside gene matches: 6. The CDR3 is CASSFAGQGSYNEQFF. CDR3 nucleotides: TGTGCCAGCAGTTTCGCGGGACAGGGGTCGTACAATGAGCAGTTCTTC.

This chain's CDR3 is CASSKDRGLNQETQYF. The CDR3 region has the DNA TGTGCCAGCAGCAAAGACCGGGGACTTAACCAAGAGACCCAGTACTTC. The rearrangement joins TRBV21-1 to TRBJ2-5; TRBD2 was called by the table and not checked on the DNA. TRBV21-1 is classified as a pseudogene. CDR3 length: 16 residues.

The chain uses TRBV4-2 and TRBJ2-1, with TRBD2 identical over 13 bases. The CDR3 totals 16 residues. V trimming: 4 bases; J trimming: 4 bases; junction bases outside the gene matches: 4. Looked up from germline, CDR1 is LGHNA and CDR2 is YNFKEQ. The CDR3 nucleotides read TGTGCCAGCAGCCCGCGGACTAGCGGGAGATACAATGAGCAGTTCTTC. This gives the protein CASSPRTSGRYNEQFF.

The chain couples TRBV15 to TRBJ1-5; D ambiguous. V lost 0 bases, J lost 12 bases, and 12 bases lay in between. Per germline, CDR1 LNHNV and CDR2 YYDKDF (reference sequence). There are 13 residues in the CDR3. CDR3 coding DNA: TGTGCCACCAGCAGAGAAGGGCAAGGTATCCAGCATTTT. It translates to CATSREGQGIQHF.

The chain couples TRBV28 to TRBJ2-2; no firm D call. CDR3 length: 14 residues. The germline V gene has CDR1 MDHEN and CDR2 SYDVKM. V shed 4 bases and J shed 1 base, with 7 bases lying between them. For the CDR3, the DNA is TGTGCCAGCAGTTCAGTCATGAACACCGGGGAGCTGTTTTTT. Its protein is CASSSVMNTGELFF.

This chain connects TRBV5-6 to TRBJ2-3; possible D gene TRBD2, 6 bases. The V and J ends lost 7 bases and 3 bases respectively, with 15 bases between them. The CDR3 is 14 amino acids. Per the germline V gene, CDR1 is SGHDT and CDR2 is YYEEEE. The CDR3: CASLLGLITDTQYF. The CDR3, as DNA: TGTGCCAGCCTACTGGGACTCATTACAGATACGCAGTATTTT.